These 20 T cell receptor beta chains came from one sample sequenced in a study of blood T cell repertoires in COVID-19. Libraries were prepared by immunoSEQ multiplex PCR; TCRdb keeps only in-frame clonotypes and omits some of them. The table has around 100,000 clones, around four fifths seen once. Sequencing was performed on peripheral blood. The receptors were sampled from a man between 65 and 85 years old with acute or convalescent COVID-19.

This clone turned up a few times. The chain uses TRBV3-1 (or the pseudogene TRBV3-2) and TRBJ2-3; D might be TRBD2 (5 bases). The V end was cut by 1 base, the J end by 6 bases, with 8 bases between. Germline CDR1 is LGHDT and CDR2 is YNNKEL (reference sequence). The CDR3 covers 13 residues. The CDR3 region is CASSQGGVDTQYF. The CDR3 nucleotides read TGTGCCAGCAGCCAAGGGGGAGTTGATACGCAGTATTTT.

On this clone itself: Germline and junction disagree at one end, which may indicate a read error. This chain joins TRBV5-6 and TRBJ2-3; 14 positions match TRBD2. The germline gives CDR1 SGHDT, CDR2 YYEEEE. This CDR3 contains 14 residues. The CDR3 DNA reads as TGTGCCAGCAGCTTGGGGACTAGCGGGGGGTCCCGTGCGTTT. Residues: CASSLGTSGGSRAF.

V usage is TRBV19 and J usage is TRBJ2-3, with no clear D. V was trimmed by 3 bases and J by 0 bases, leaving 7 bases between them. The CDR3 covers 14 residues. Germline CDR1 is LNHDA and CDR2 is SQIVND (reference sequence). CDR3 residues: CASSIGGSTDTQYF. The CDR3 region has the DNA TGTGCCAGTAGTATCGGCGGTAGCACAGATACGCAGTATTTT.

The table lists this clone with a few counts. The chain carries TRBV3-1 (or the pseudogene TRBV3-2) and TRBJ1-5; 7 bases align to TRBD1. The CDR3 is made up of 15 amino acids. Looked up from germline, CDR1 is LGHDT and CDR2 is YNNKEL (reference sequence). V was pared by 2 bases and J by 2 bases, with 3 bases of the junction left unmatched. CDR3 DNA: TGTGCCAGCAGCCAACCAGACAGGGGCAATCAGCCCCAGCATTTT. Its protein product is CASSQPDRGNQPQHF.

CDR3: CASSLDRFEQYF. The CDR3 DNA follows: TGCGCCAGCAGCTTGGACAGGTTTGAGCAGTACTTC. The rearrangement links TRBV5-1 to TRBJ2-7; maybe TRBD1 (5 bases). CDR3 length: 12 residues. Germline CDR1 and CDR2: SGHRS and YFSETQ. V was cut by 0 bases and J by 7 bases, with 8 bases left in between.

This clone has only a few counts. The chain recombines TRBV14 with TRBJ2-6, with D unresolved. Germline V gene sequence: CDR1 SGHDN, CDR2 FVKESK. The CDR3 runs to 13 residues. V was clipped by 4 bases and J by 2 bases, with 3 bases between them. The CDR3 reads CASSPTGANVLTF. For the CDR3, the DNA is TGTGCCAGCAGCCCCACTGGGGCCAACGTCCTGACTTTC.

V is TRBV11-3 and J is TRBJ2-1, with D maybe TRBD2 (6 bases). CDR1 and CDR2 from the germline V gene are SGHNT and YENEEA. The CDR3 spans 15 residues. The V end was cut by 1 base, the J end by 7 bases, with 14 bases between. DNA of the CDR3: TGTGCCAGCAGCTTAGGGCCCGGGGGAAAGAATGAGCAGTTCTTC. Protein product: CASSLGPGGKNEQFF.

This clone occurred a few times. The V call is TRBV6-5, the J call TRBJ1-1; maybe TRBD1 (6 bases). Trimming took 6 bases from V and 1 from J, leaving 15 bases between them. The CDR3 runs 15 residues. Germline loops: CDR1 MNHEY, CDR2 SVGAGI. In DNA, the CDR3 is TGTGCCAGCAGAATTGGGACATCTACGAACACTGAAGCTTTCTTT. Translating gives CASRIGTSTNTEAFF.

V and J are TRBV6-1 and TRBJ2-1; weak D call: TRBD2 (6 bases). Germline values: CDR1 MNHNS, CDR2 SASEGT. V was clipped by 3 bases and J by 3 bases, with 15 bases between them. The CDR3 has 16 residues. CDR3 bases: TGTGCCAGCAGTGACCCGACTAGGTATCTCTACAATGAGCAGTTCTTC. As protein: CASSDPTRYLYNEQFF.

This chain joins TRBV7-2 and TRBJ2-3; D gene uncertain. This CDR3 has 16 amino acids. Deletions cut 0 bases from V and 5 bases from J, with 15 bases between. Per germline, CDR1 SGHTA and CDR2 FQGNSA. The CDR3 protein is CASSLALGSIGDTQYF. The CDR3 coding sequence is TGTGCCAGCAGCTTAGCGCTGGGCAGTATTGGAGATACGCAGTATTTT.

About this clone itself: One end of the junction does not line up with germline, which may come from a read error. This sample includes further DNA sequences coding for the same CDR3. The chain has TRBV28 and TRBJ2-3, with a weak D call TRBD2 (5 bases). The germline CDR1 and CDR2 sequences are MDHEN and SYDVKM. The CDR3 is 15 residues long. CDR3 nucleotides: TGTGCCAGCAGTTTGAGAGGAGGTGGAACAGACACGCAGTATTTT. Residues: CASSLRGGGTDTQYF.

This clone appeared a few times. The rearrangement joins TRBV7-2 to TRBJ2-1, with 9 bases aligning to TRBD2. In germline, CDR1 is SGHTA, CDR2 FQGNSA. This CDR3 region has 14 residues. Trimming removed 2 bases from V and 5 bases from J; junction bases left unmatched: 1. The CDR3, as DNA: TGTGCCAGCAGCTTACCTAGCGGGGACAATGAGCAGTTCTTC. Residues: CASSLPSGDNEQFF.

The chain joins TRBV10-1 to TRBJ2-7, with D possibly matching TRBD2 (6 bases). The V end lost 5 bases, the J end lost 2 bases, and 13 bases lay between the germline ends. Germline-derived CDR1 and CDR2 are WNHNN and SYGVQD (reference sequence). The CDR3 has 14 amino acids. The CDR3: CASSTGLGTYEQYF. As DNA, the CDR3 is TGCGCCAGCAGTACGGGACTGGGGACCTACGAGCAGTACTTC.

The rearrangement uses TRBV6-5 and TRBJ2-3; 8 bases are a match to TRBD2. The CDR3 sequence is 13 residues long. Trimming removed 10 bases from V and 2 bases from J; junction bases left unmatched: 5. Germline-derived CDR1 and CDR2 are MNHEY and SVGAGI. CDR3 nucleotides: TGTGCCACCGCGGGGGGCAACACAGATACGCAGTATTTT. Its translation: CATAGGNTDTQYF.

The chain uses TRBV5-1 and TRBJ1-4; the D gene is possibly TRBD1 (6 bases). Germline loops: CDR1 SGHRS, CDR2 YFSETQ. Trimming left V 0 bases short and J 4 bases short, with 13 bases between. CDR3 length: 16 residues. CDR3 residues: CASSLGATGSNEKLFF. The CDR3 DNA sequence: TGCGCCAGCAGCTTGGGGGCTACAGGGAGTAATGAAAAACTGTTTTTT.

This rearrangement joins TRBV5-1 to TRBJ1-2; TRBD1 matches at 10 bases. Germline V gives CDR1 SGHRS, CDR2 YFSETQ. CDR3 length: 16 residues. J lost 7 bases, V lost 3 bases, and 12 bases had no gene match. The CDR3 bases are TGCGCCAGCAGCTCGATGCGTCCAGGACAGGGGGTTGGCTACACCTTC. Its protein product is CASSSMRPGQGVGYTF.

This clone was observed a single time. This chain links TRBV30 with TRBJ2-5, with TRBD1 identical over 9 bases. J lost 4 bases, V lost 2 bases, and 11 bases had no gene match. The CDR3 length is 16 residues. From germline, CDR1 is GTSNPN and CDR2 SVGIG (reference sequence). CDR3 coding DNA: TGTGCCTGGAGTCCGTCGTTACAGGGGGCCAGAGAGACCCAGTACTTC. Its translation is CAWSPSLQGARETQYF.

The J gene is TRBJ1-1, the V gene TRBV28; 7 nucleotides align to TRBD1. With 5 bases clipped from V and 4 bases from J, the junction kept 10 bases outside the gene matches. Germline loops: CDR1 MDHEN, CDR2 SYDVKM. The CDR3 length is 15 residues. The DNA of the CDR3 is TGTGCCAGCAGTCCGGTGACAGGGCTAGCCACTGAAGCTTTCTTT. Protein: CASSPVTGLATEAFF.

This clone was seen once. This chain uses TRBV5-6 with TRBJ1-5, with no clear D. This CDR3 region has 16 residues. From germline, CDR1 is SGHDT and CDR2 YYEEEE. V was cut by 4 bases and J by 1 base, with 15 bases left in between. The CDR3 DNA reads TGTGCCAGCAGCCCCAAGAGGTCGGGAAGCAATCAGCCCCAGCATTTT. Translated, it gives CASSPKRSGSNQPQHF.

Remarks on this clone: A read error may account for a junction end that differs from germline. J is TRBJ2-2 and V is TRBV11-2; 10 bases align to TRBD2. CDR1 SGHAT and CDR2 FQNNGV come from the germline V gene. The CDR3 is 16 residues long. CDR3 coding DNA: TGTGCCAGCACCTTAGATAGCGGGGGGCACGTTGGGGAGCTGTTTTTT. This sequence encodes CASTLDSGGHVGELFF.